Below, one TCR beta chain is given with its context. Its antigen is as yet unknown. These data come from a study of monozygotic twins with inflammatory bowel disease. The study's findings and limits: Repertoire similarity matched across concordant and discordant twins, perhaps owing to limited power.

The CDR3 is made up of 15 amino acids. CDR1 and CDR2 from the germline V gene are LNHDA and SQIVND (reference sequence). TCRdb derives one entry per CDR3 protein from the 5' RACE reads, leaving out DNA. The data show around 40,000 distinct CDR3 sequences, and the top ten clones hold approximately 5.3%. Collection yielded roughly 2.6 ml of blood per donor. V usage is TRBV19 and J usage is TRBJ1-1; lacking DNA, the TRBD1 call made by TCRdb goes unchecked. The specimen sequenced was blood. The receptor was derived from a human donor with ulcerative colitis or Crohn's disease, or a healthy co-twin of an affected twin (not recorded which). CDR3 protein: CASRNTGTHNTEAFF.